The next 9 T cell receptor beta chains were all read from a single sample in a study of shared clonotypes between healthy human individuals. TCRdb's table, derived via immunoSEQ multiplex PCR, lists solely in-frame clones and lacks some. Here the sample spans a few million clones, about 94% being singletons. The material sequenced was naive CD4+ T cells sorted from blood. Subset here: CD45RA+ positively selected. These receptors were taken from a man between 18 and 29 years old in good health.

This clone has just one count. The J gene is TRBJ2-7, the V gene TRBV29-1; TRBD1 is a possible D gene (7 bases). CDR1 is SQVTM and CDR2 is ANQGSEA in the germline V gene. Trimming removed 4 bases at V and 3 bases at J, with 10 bases between. The CDR3 consists of 12 residues. Written as DNA, the CDR3 is TGCAGCGTTGCGCAGGGGGGCTACGAGCAGTACTTC. Translation gives CSVAQGGYEQYF.

The chain is built from TRBV5-1 and TRBJ1-1; D unresolved. The germline V gene encodes CDR1 SGHRS and CDR2 YFSETQ. This CDR3 is built from 13 residues. The V and J ends lost 4 bases and 11 bases respectively, with 18 bases between them. The CDR3 reads CASSNPDGARAFF. The DNA of the CDR3 is TGCGCCAGCAGCAACCCGGACGGCGCAAGGGCTTTCTTT.

The chain recombines TRBV12-5 with TRBJ2-1; 11 nucleotides agree with TRBD2. The CDR3 has 14 amino acids. The V gene end was trimmed by 1 base and the J gene end by 9 bases; junction bases not matched to a gene: 2. Germline V gives CDR1 LGHNT, CDR2 FRNRAP. The CDR3 coding sequence is TGTGCTAGTGGTTTGGGGCTAGCGGGAGGTGAGCAGTTCTTC. As protein: CASGLGLAGGEQFF. Full variable domain (rest looked up from reference TRBV12-5 and TRBJ2-1): DARVTQTPRHKVTEMGQEVTMRCQPILGHNTVFWYRQTMMQGLELLAYFRNRAPLDDSGMPKDRFSAEMPDATLATLKIQPSEPRDSAVYFCASGLGLAGGEQFFGPGTRLTVL.

The V call is TRBV6-1, the J call TRBJ2-5; 8 nucleotides match TRBD1. The CDR3 covers 14 residues. Per germline, CDR1 MNHNS and CDR2 SASEGT. V was clipped by 5 bases and J by 1 base; unmatched bases: 3. As DNA, the CDR3 is TGTGCCAGCAGTTTCGACAGGGGCCAAGAGACCCAGTACTTC. Translating it yields CASSFDRGQETQYF.

The chain uses TRBV7-2 and TRBJ2-2, with 8 positions matching TRBD2. The CDR3 covers 17 residues. Germline V gives CDR1 SGHTA, CDR2 FQGNSA. Losses at the gene ends were 0 bases for V and 0 bases for J; bases not matched to a gene: 3. The CDR3 reads CASSLALAGANTGELFF. CDR3 coding DNA: TGTGCCAGCAGCTTAGCTCTAGCGGGTGCGAACACCGGGGAGCTGTTTTTT.

This chain joins TRBV7-9 and TRBJ1-3, with D possibly TRBD1 on 6 matching bases. Trimming cost V 6 bases and J 2 bases, with 11 bases left between them. The CDR3 spans 14 residues. The germline V gene encodes CDR1 SEHNR and CDR2 FQNEAQ (reference sequence). The CDR3 DNA reads TGTGCCAGCAGGTCAGGGGCAACTGGAAACACCATATATTTT. Its translation is CASRSGATGNTIYF. The full variable domain, rest sourced from reference TRBV7-9 and TRBJ1-3, is DTGVSQNPRHKITKRGQNVTFRCDPISEHNRLYWYRQTLGQGPEFLTYFQNEAQLEKSRLLSDRFSAERPKGSFSTLEIQRTEQGDSAMYLCASRSGATGNTIYFGEGSWLTVV.

V is TRBV10-3 and J is TRBJ2-7; TRBD1 agrees at 9 bases. J was trimmed by 3 bases and V by 8 bases; bases with no gene match: 5. The CDR3 spans 13 residues. Per the germline V gene, CDR1 is ENHRY and CDR2 is SYGVKD. The CDR3 is CAIGEGQGYEQYF. The CDR3 DNA follows: TGTGCCATCGGAGAGGGACAGGGCTACGAGCAGTACTTC.

V gene TRBV27 combines with J gene TRBJ2-7; TRBD2 aligns across 10 bases. V was clipped by 2 bases and J by 7 bases; unmatched bases: 5. The length of the CDR3 is 14 residues. Germline V CDR1 and CDR2: MNHEY, SMNVEV (reference sequence). CDR3 nucleotide sequence: TGTGCCAGCAGTTTAGTAGCGGGAGGTGGAGAGCAGTACTTC. Translated, it gives CASSLVAGGGEQYF.

The V call is TRBV30, the J call TRBJ1-2; 8 bases fit TRBD1. This CDR3 has 14 amino acids. J gave up 5 bases and V 5 bases, and 10 bases lay outside the gene matches. The germline CDR1 and CDR2 sequences are GTSNPN and SVGIG (reference sequence). As DNA, the CDR3 is TGTGCCTGGGAGGGTAGCAGGGGGCTTTATGGCTACACCTTC. It specifies CAWEGSRGLYGYTF. The entire variable domain, with the rest obtained from reference TRBV30 and TRBJ1-2, is as follows: SQTIHQWPATLVQPVGSPLSLECTVEGTSNPNLYWYRQAAGRGLQLLFYSVGIGQISSEVPQNLSASRPQDRQFILSSKKLLLSDSGFYLCAWEGSRGLYGYTFGSGTRLTVV.